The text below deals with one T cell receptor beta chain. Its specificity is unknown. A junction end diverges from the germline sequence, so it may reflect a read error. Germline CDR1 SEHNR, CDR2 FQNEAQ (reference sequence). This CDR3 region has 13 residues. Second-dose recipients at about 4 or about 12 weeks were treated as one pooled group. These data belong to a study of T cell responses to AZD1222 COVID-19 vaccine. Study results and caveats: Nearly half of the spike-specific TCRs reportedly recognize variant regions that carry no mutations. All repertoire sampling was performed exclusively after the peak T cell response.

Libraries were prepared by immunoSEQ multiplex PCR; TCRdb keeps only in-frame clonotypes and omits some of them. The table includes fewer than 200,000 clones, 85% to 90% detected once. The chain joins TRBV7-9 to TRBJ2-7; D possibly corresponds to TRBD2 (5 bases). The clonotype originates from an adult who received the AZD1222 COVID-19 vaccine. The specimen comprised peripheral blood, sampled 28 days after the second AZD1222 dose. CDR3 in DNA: TGTGCCAGCAGCCTAGCAGTACGGGACGAGCAGTACTTC. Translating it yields CASSLAVRDEQYF. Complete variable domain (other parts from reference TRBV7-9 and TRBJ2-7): DTGVSQNPRHKITKRGQNVTFRCDPISEHNRLYWYRQTLGQGPEFLTYFQNEAQLEKSRLLSDRFSAERPKGSFSTLEIQRTEQGDSAMYLCASSLAVRDEQYFGPGTRLTVT.